A single sample gave rise to the 19 T cell receptor beta chains below, sequenced in a study of shared clonotypes between healthy human individuals. Only in-frame clones appear in the TCRdb table, and some are missing; sequencing was by immunoSEQ multiplex PCR. This sample has roughly 2 million clones, with roughly 94% found just once. The sample taken for sequencing was naive CD4+ T cells sorted from blood. Subset reported: CD45RA+ positively selected. The receptors were gathered from a man in his late teens or twenties in good health.

Points on this clone: The same CDR3 also results from other DNA sequences found in this sample. The chain has TRBV20-1 and TRBJ1-1; D is uncertain. V was cut by 3 bases and J by 0 bases, with 2 bases left in between. The germline CDR1 and CDR2 sequences are DFQATT and SNEGSKA (reference sequence). The CDR3 consists of 11 residues. The CDR3 nucleotides are TGCAGTGCTAGTCTGAACACTGAAGCTTTCTTT. Its translation is CSASLNTEAFF.

This clone was seen once. V and J are TRBV11-1 and TRBJ1-1, with TRBD1 identical over 7 bases. The CDR3 is made up of 14 amino acids. With V trimmed by 2 bases and J by 5 bases, 5 bases remained unmatched. Germline V CDR1 and CDR2: SGHAT, FQDESV (reference sequence). In DNA form, the CDR3 reads TGTGCCAGCAGCTTACCAGGGGGTTGGACTGAAGCTTTCTTT. Its translation is CASSLPGGWTEAFF.

This sequence joins TRBV2 and TRBJ2-5, with TRBD2 matching 7 bases. V was clipped by 3 bases and J by 3 bases; unmatched bases: 13. The CDR3 is made up of 17 amino acids. From germline, CDR1 is SNHLY and CDR2 FYNNEI. Here the CDR3 reads CASSEWVLLAEKETQYF. In DNA, the CDR3 is TGTGCCAGCAGTGAGTGGGTGCTGCTAGCGGAGAAAGAGACCCAGTACTTC. The variable domain in full, completed from reference TRBV2 and TRBJ2-5, reads EPEVTQTPSHQVTQMGQEVILRCVPISNHLYFYWYRQILGQKVEFLVSFYNNEISEKSEIFDDQFSVERPDGSNFTLKIRSTKLEDSAMYFCASSEWVLLAEKETQYFGPGTRLLVL.

Comments on this clone: One end of the junction fails to match germline, which may point to a read error. This rearrangement joins TRBV6-6 to TRBJ1-2; D is perhaps TRBD1 (5 bases). The V gene's germline CDR1 is MNHNY and CDR2 SVGAGI (reference sequence). The CDR3 loop spans 12 amino acids. CDR3 amino acids: CASSTSQGLYIF. Here the CDR3 DNA reads TGTGCCAGCAGTACGAGCCAGGGTCTTTATATCTTC.

This rearrangement joins TRBV4-1 to TRBJ2-3; D call uncertain. Trimming took off 0 bases at V and 11 bases at J, with 9 bases between the two ends. This CDR3 comprises 12 residues. CDR1 MGHRA and CDR2 YSYEKL come from the germline V gene. DNA of the CDR3: TGCGCCAGCAGCCAAGAAAGGGCCAGGCAGTATTTT. This sequence encodes CASSQERARQYF.

The rearrangement links TRBV5-1 to TRBJ2-6, with D unclear. Germline lookup yields CDR1 SGHRS and CDR2 YFSETQ. Trimming left V 0 bases short and J 2 bases short, with 9 bases between. This CDR3 is built from 16 residues. CDR3 region: CASSLDSTTGANVLTF. As DNA, the CDR3 is TGCGCCAGCAGCTTGGACAGCACTACTGGGGCCAACGTCCTGACTTTC.

The rearrangement joins TRBV10-3 to TRBJ1-1, with D unresolved. V dropped 10 bases and J dropped 1 base, with 16 bases sitting between them. The CDR3 is 14 residues long. Germline CDR1 ENHRY, CDR2 SYGVKD. DNA of the CDR3: TGTGCCACTCGGGTGGCCAGTTCGAACACTGAAGCTTTCTTT. It translates to CATRVASSNTEAFF.

The V call is TRBV9, the J call TRBJ2-1; 10 bases line up with TRBD2. CDR1 and CDR2 from the germline V gene are SGDLS and YYNGEE. The trim removed 0 bases at V and 6 bases at J, leaving 6 bases unmatched. CDR3 length: 16 residues. The chain's CDR3 is CASSVALAGEGNEQFF. For the CDR3, the DNA is TGTGCCAGCAGCGTAGCTCTAGCGGGAGAAGGCAATGAGCAGTTCTTC.

The rearrangement links TRBV9 to TRBJ2-1; 13 bases line up with TRBD2. V was clipped by 4 bases and J by 3 bases; unmatched bases: 4. The CDR3 length is 16 residues. CDR1 is SGDLS, CDR2 YYNGEE, per germline. The DNA of the CDR3 is TGTGCCAGCAGCCCCGGGACTAGCGGGGTCTACAATGAGCAGTTCTTC. As protein: CASSPGTSGVYNEQFF. Using reference TRBV9 and TRBJ2-1 for the parts outside the CDR3, the full variable domain is DSGVTQTPKHLITATGQRVTLRCSPRSGDLSVYWYQQSLDQGLQFLIQYYNGEERAKGNILERFSAQQFPDLHSELNLSSLELGDSALYFCASSPGTSGVYNEQFFGPGTRLTVL.

About this clone itself: Other DNA sequences in the same sample also yield this CDR3. This sequence joins TRBV5-6 and TRBJ1-3; D gene uncertain. V shed 0 bases and J shed 7 bases, with 5 bases lying between them. CDR1 and CDR2 (germline): SGHDT, YYEEEE. The CDR3 is 12 residues long. CDR3 sequence reads: CASSLARNTIYF. The DNA for the CDR3 is TGTGCCAGCAGCTTGGCGCGCAACACCATATATTTT.

The rearrangement uses TRBV14 and TRBJ2-3; TRBD1 is a possible D gene (6 bases). Per the germline V gene, CDR1 is SGHDN and CDR2 is FVKESK. The CDR3 length is 14 residues. V lost 3 bases and J 4 bases, leaving 11 bases between the germline ends. The DNA of the CDR3 is TGTGCCAGCAGCCAGCAACAGGGCGCAGATACGCAGTATTTT. Protein product: CASSQQQGADTQYF.

The chain joins TRBV10-1 to TRBJ2-1, with D unclear. Per germline, CDR1 WNHNN and CDR2 SYGVQD (reference sequence). Trimming took 4 bases from V and 5 from J, leaving 12 bases between them. There are 14 residues in the CDR3. CDR3 sequence reads: CASSARTVHNEQFF. The CDR3 DNA reads as TGCGCCAGCAGTGCTCGGACGGTTCACAATGAGCAGTTCTTC.

This rearrangement joins TRBV6-1 to TRBJ1-2; possibly TRBD1 for D (5 bases). CDR1 is MNHNS, CDR2 SASEGT, per germline. The CDR3 covers 15 residues. V was shortened by 2 bases and J by 3 bases, with 13 bases between the two germline ends. CDR3 sequence: CASSESPGKYYGYTF. CDR3 bases: TGTGCCAGCAGTGAATCCCCAGGGAAGTACTATGGCTACACCTTC.

In the case of this clone: The same CDR3 can be traced to other DNA sequences in this sample. This rearrangement joins TRBV14 to TRBJ2-3; the D gene is possibly TRBD2 (6 bases). Trimming took off 6 bases at V and 4 bases at J, with 8 bases between the two ends. The CDR3 spans 12 residues. Germline CDR1 SGHDN, CDR2 FVKESK. The CDR3, as DNA: TGTGCCAGCAGTCCTAGCGCAGATACGCAGTATTTT. This gives the protein CASSPSADTQYF.

J is TRBJ1-6 and V is TRBV6-6; 9 bases map to TRBD1. The CDR3 totals 16 residues. The ends lost 4 bases at V and 9 bases at J; junction bases unmatched: 10. Germline CDR1 is MNHNY and CDR2 is SVGAGI (reference sequence). The CDR3 sequence: CASSLTGTGFGSPLHF. In DNA form, the CDR3 reads TGTGCCAGCAGTTTGACCGGGACAGGGTTCGGTTCACCCCTCCACTTT.

V usage is TRBV19 and J usage is TRBJ1-2, with D perhaps TRBD1 (6 bases). Per the germline V gene, CDR1 is LNHDA and CDR2 is SQIVND (reference sequence). The V and J ends lost 6 bases and 4 bases respectively, with 12 bases between them. CDR3 size: 13 residues. CDR3 loop: CASRIQGSYGYTF. The CDR3, as DNA: TGTGCCAGTAGAATACAGGGAAGCTATGGCTACACCTTC.

CDR3 loop: CASSPQGANVLTF. The CDR3 coding sequence is TGTGCCAGCAGCCCCCAGGGGGCCAACGTCCTGACTTTC. V usage is TRBV5-4 and J usage is TRBJ2-6; D gene uncertain. CDR1 is SGHNT, CDR2 YYREEE, per germline (reference sequence). The V end lost 4 bases, the J end lost 4 bases, and 6 bases lay between the germline ends. CDR3 length equals 13 residues.

J is TRBJ1-4 and V is TRBV1. TRBV1 is reported as a pseudogene. This CDR3 is 15 amino acids long. CDR3 coding DNA: TGCACCAGCAGCCAGGGGATTGCAACTAATGAAAAACTGTTTTTT. Residues: CTSSQGIATNEKLFF.

The CDR3 sequence: CASSRGGRSEAFF. The CDR3 coding sequence is TGTGCCAGCTCAAGAGGGGGACGTAGTGAAGCTTTCTTT. V gene TRBV18 combines with J gene TRBJ1-1; D possibly corresponds to TRBD1 (6 bases). CDR1 and CDR2 from the germline V gene are KGHSH and LQKENI. CDR3 length equals 13 residues. V was trimmed by 5 bases and J by 7 bases, leaving 14 bases between them.